The entry below gives a single TCR beta chain sequence along with its context. Its antigen is undetermined. Assay used: immunoSEQ multiplex PCR; TCRdb lists only in-frame clones, some missing. The sample includes roughly 85,000 clones, more than 85% of them seen just once. This record belongs to a study of radiotherapy plus CTLA-4 blockade in lung cancer. Across the whole study: With 31% of patients having disease control, objective responses were seen in about 17%. Study findings and constraints: Early clone dynamics of blood T cells, plus interferon-beta, reportedly predicted response best. TCR clones of tumor origin grew in blood after radiotherapy plus ipilimumab.

V was clipped by 6 bases and J by 0 bases, with 12 bases between them. Per germline, CDR1 MNHEY and CDR2 SMNVEV (reference sequence). CDR3 length: 16 amino acids. The sample consisted of peripheral blood, taken from a patient treated with radiotherapy plus ipilimumab. The sequence derives from a human donor with non-small cell lung cancer that progressed on radiotherapy plus ipilimumab. V gene TRBV27 combines with J gene TRBJ2-6; D perhaps matches TRBD1 (6 bases). The CDR3 bases are TGTGCCAGCAGCCGCATGGGGGCCTCTGGGGCCAACGTCCTGACTTTC. Translating it yields CASSRMGASGANVLTF.